This record covers a single T cell receptor (beta chain). These data come from a study of blood T cell repertoires in COVID-19. TCRdb keeps only in-frame clones here, not all; method: immunoSEQ multiplex PCR. Here the sample spans about 38,000 clones, roughly nine tenths being singletons. In germline, CDR1 is SEHNR, CDR2 FQNEAQ (reference sequence). The length of the CDR3 is 16 residues. The V segment lost 4 bases and the J segment 7 bases; nucleotides outside the gene matches: 10. Seattle researchers signed up patients amid active infection and tracked them longitudinally. The sample was peripheral blood. This chain links TRBV7-9 with TRBJ2-4; 10 bases line up with TRBD2. The receptor's source is a man aged 60 to 75 with COVID-19, enrolled during active disease. CDR3 residues: CASSSRGSSGSNIQYF. The DNA of the CDR3 is TGTGCCAGCAGCTCAAGGGGGTCTAGCGGGAGTAACATTCAGTACTTC.